This TCR beta chain was captured by sequencing in a study of T cell responses to AZD1222 COVID-19 vaccine. Sequencing was performed with immunoSEQ multiplex PCR; in TCRdb, only in-frame clones are kept and a portion is missing. The table includes 95,000 to 150,000 clones, around 94% detected once. This sample comprised peripheral blood, obtained on day 0 of AZD1222 vaccination. This receptor was taken from an adult in good health.

CDR3 nucleotides: TGCGCCAGCAGCCTCGGGACAGGGTCTGGTTCACCCCTCCACTTT. It is translated as CASSLGTGSGSPLHF. The chain uses TRBV5-1 and TRBJ1-6; 9 positions agree with TRBD1. CDR3 size: 15 residues. CDR1 is SGHRS, CDR2 YFSETQ, per germline. With 4 bases clipped from V and 9 bases from J, the junction kept 8 bases outside the gene matches.